A single sample gave rise to the 24 T cell receptor beta chains below, sequenced in a study of blood T cell repertoires in COVID-19. Generated by immunoSEQ multiplex PCR, the TCRdb table keeps only in-frame clones and is missing some. The sample yields approximately 70,000 clones, roughly 77% seen once. The specimen sequenced was peripheral blood. These receptors were taken from a woman in her 70s with acute or convalescent COVID-19.

This chain uses TRBV6-5 with TRBJ2-7; tentatively, D is TRBD1 (5 bases). V was trimmed by 6 bases and J by 0 bases, leaving 9 bases between them. This CDR3 region has 13 residues. Germline V gene sequence: CDR1 MNHEY, CDR2 SVGAGI. This chain's CDR3 is CASRQTDSYEQYF. CDR3 nucleotide sequence: TGTGCCAGCAGGCAGACAGACTCCTACGAGCAGTACTTC.

The sample holds one count of this clone. The V gene is TRBV9, the J gene TRBJ2-3; maybe TRBD2 (6 bases). V was shortened by 4 bases and J by 2 bases, with 8 bases between the two germline ends. The CDR3 has 13 residues. The germline CDR1 and CDR2 sequences are SGDLS and YYNGEE. In nucleotides, the CDR3 is TGTGCCAGCAGCCGGGGGAACACAGATACGCAGTATTTT. Amino acid sequence: CASSRGNTDTQYF.

The V and J genes are TRBV2 and TRBJ1-4, with 12 bases matching TRBD1. V was pared by 7 bases and J by 7 bases, with 10 bases of the junction left unmatched. The CDR3 is made up of 16 amino acids. The germline CDR1 and CDR2 sequences are SNHLY and FYNNEI. CDR3 DNA: TGTGCCAGCATAAGGGACAGGGGGCTCGGTTTTGAAAAACTGTTTTTT. This gives the protein CASIRDRGLGFEKLFF.

The V gene is TRBV5-6, the J gene TRBJ1-5; 8 bases are shared with TRBD1. The ends lost 2 bases at V and 6 bases at J; junction bases unmatched: 7. The CDR3 is 15 residues long. Germline lookup yields CDR1 SGHDT and CDR2 YYEEEE. The CDR3 loop reads CASSFGQGGTQPQHF. In nucleotides, the CDR3 is TGTGCCAGCAGCTTCGGACAGGGTGGGACTCAGCCCCAGCATTTT.

This clone has only a few counts. The chain has TRBV18 and TRBJ1-6; the D gene is possibly TRBD1 (5 bases). From germline, CDR1 is KGHSH and CDR2 LQKENI. The CDR3 loop spans 15 amino acids. V was trimmed by 3 bases and J by 7 bases, leaving 13 bases between them. CDR3 nucleotides: TGTGCCAGCTCACCCTCACGTGGGGGGAATTCACCCCTCCACTTT. Encoded protein: CASSPSRGGNSPLHF.

The chain recombines TRBV28 with TRBJ1-1, with 9 bases lining up with TRBD1. Unmatched junction bases numbered 7, after V lost 6 bases and J lost 5 bases. Germline CDR1 reads MDHEN; CDR2 reads SYDVKM. This CDR3 spans 14 amino acids. CDR3 DNA sequence: TGTGCCAGCAGCCCAGGACAGGGGAGGACTGAAGCTTTCTTT. Translation gives CASSPGQGRTEAFF.

The rearrangement links TRBV7-9 to TRBJ2-1; 12 bases align to TRBD2. V was clipped by 5 bases and J by 1 base; unmatched bases: 9. Looked up from germline, CDR1 is SEHNR and CDR2 is FQNEAQ (reference sequence). This CDR3 has 18 residues. The CDR3 loop reads CASSPTSGSIKSYNEQFF. CDR3 DNA sequence: TGTGCCAGCAGCCCGACTAGCGGGAGTATAAAGTCCTACAATGAGCAGTTCTTC.

The genes are TRBV7-9 and TRBJ2-7; 10 nucleotides match TRBD2. The CDR3 is made up of 16 amino acids. Germline V gives CDR1 SEHNR, CDR2 FQNEAQ (reference sequence). Trimming at V came to 5 bases and at J to 4 bases, leaving 11 bases not matched to a gene. The CDR3 DNA reads as TGTGCCAGCAGCCCCTGGACTAGCGGTAATCGGTACGAGCAGTACTTC. Translating it yields CASSPWTSGNRYEQYF.

The sample holds one count of this clone. V usage is TRBV3-1 (or the pseudogene TRBV3-2) and J usage is TRBJ2-3; D may be TRBD1 (5 bases). The ends were cut back, 4 bases at V and 6 bases at J, with 8 bases in the middle. The CDR3 covers 12 residues. In germline, CDR1 is LGHDT, CDR2 YNNKEL (reference sequence). CDR3 loop: CASSRGADTQYF. The CDR3 coding sequence is TGTGCCAGCAGCCGGGGCGCGGATACGCAGTATTTT.

The chain joins TRBV19 to TRBJ2-7; no clear D gene. Germline V CDR1 and CDR2: LNHDA, SQIVND (reference sequence). This CDR3 is built from 14 residues. V lost 3 bases to trimming and J lost 0 bases, with 9 bases between them. CDR3 loop: CASSIDFSSYEQYF. The CDR3 DNA reads TGTGCCAGTAGTATCGACTTTTCCTCCTACGAGCAGTACTTC.

This clone appeared once. The J gene is TRBJ2-1, the V gene TRBV12-3 or TRBV12-4; 7 bases match TRBD2. V was pared by 7 bases and J by 13 bases, with 10 bases of the junction left unmatched. This CDR3 has 12 amino acids. The CDR3 bases are TGTGCCAGCACCGCACCGGGGGGATGTCAGTTCTTC. Its translation is CASTAPGGCQFF.

The chain joins TRBV14 to TRBJ2-1, with 8 bases fitting TRBD2. The germline CDR1 and CDR2 sequences are SGHDN and FVKESK. The CDR3 runs to 18 residues. Trimming cost V 0 bases and J 1 base; bases outside gene matches: 8. Here the CDR3 DNA reads TGTGCCAGCAGCCAAGACGTTCGGACTAGCTTGTCCTACAATGAGCAGTTCTTC. This translates into CASSQDVRTSLSYNEQFF.

V and J are TRBV7-3 and TRBJ2-2, with D possibly matching TRBD2 (6 bases). Per the germline V gene, CDR1 is SGHTA and CDR2 is FQGTGA. Trimming left V 5 bases short and J 0 bases short, with 13 bases between. The CDR3 extends over 16 amino acids. The CDR3 here is CASSQTAGTNTGELFF. Here the CDR3 DNA reads TGTGCCAGCAGCCAGACGGCGGGAACGAACACCGGGGAGCTGTTTTTT.

The V and J genes are TRBV25-1 and TRBJ2-3, with 12 bases identical to TRBD2. J was trimmed by 6 bases and V by 3 bases; bases with no gene match: 7. The CDR3 runs to 16 residues. Germline CDR1 is MGHDK and CDR2 is SYGVNS. The CDR3 nucleotides read TGTGCCAGCAGTGACCGGACTAGCGGGGCGCGGGATACGCAGTATTTT. Amino acids: CASSDRTSGARDTQYF.

The genes are TRBV2 and TRBJ1-2; maybe TRBD1 (6 bases). The germline V and J ends were trimmed by 10 bases and 7 bases, with 13 bases remaining between them. Germline CDR1 and CDR2: SNHLY and FYNNEI. The CDR3 contains 11 residues. The CDR3 reads CAIGTTIGYTF. CDR3 bases: TGTGCCATCGGGACAACCATTGGCTACACCTTC.

The rearrangement uses TRBV10-3 and TRBJ2-4; 7 bases are a match to TRBD1. J was trimmed by 1 base and V by 0 bases; bases with no gene match: 9. CDR3 length: 18 amino acids. Germline values: CDR1 ENHRY, CDR2 SYGVKD. CDR3 bases: TGTGCCATCAGTGAGTCCGGGACAGCCACAGGGGCCAAAAACATTCAGTACTTC. It translates to CAISESGTATGAKNIQYF.

The chain has TRBV19 and TRBJ1-1; 7 bases map to TRBD1. Germline-derived CDR1 and CDR2 are LNHDA and SQIVND (reference sequence). The V segment lost 1 base and the J segment 4 bases; nucleotides outside the gene matches: 3. The CDR3 is made up of 14 amino acids. The DNA of the CDR3 is TGTGCCAGTAGTATAGCAGGGGGAGGCACTGAAGCTTTCTTT. This translates into CASSIAGGGTEAFF.

This clone has more than one count but fewer than ten. The CDR3 DNA reads TGTGCCTGGAGTGTACCGGGGGGGGACACCATATATTTT. The encoded protein is CAWSVPGGDTIYF. The chain employs TRBV30 and TRBJ1-3; a possible D gene is TRBD1 (5 bases). The CDR3 extends over 13 amino acids. V shed 0 bases and J shed 8 bases, with 11 bases lying between them. The germline gives CDR1 GTSNPN, CDR2 SVGIG (reference sequence). Complete variable domain (other parts from reference TRBV30 and TRBJ1-3): SQTIHQWPATLVQPVGSPLSLECTVEGTSNPNLYWYRQAAGRGLQLLFYSVGIGQISSEVPQNLSASRPQDRQFILSSKKLLLSDSGFYLCAWSVPGGDTIYFGEGSWLTVV.

The gene calls are TRBV5-4 and TRBJ2-4; 7 bases line up with TRBD1. The germline CDR1 and CDR2 sequences are SGHNT and YYREEE (reference sequence). CDR3 length: 18 amino acids. J gave up 0 bases and V 1 base, and 10 bases lay outside the gene matches. CDR3 bases: TGTGCCAGCAGCTTGACAGGGGTCTCACTCATAGCCAAAAACATTCAGTACTTC. Its protein is CASSLTGVSLIAKNIQYF.

V usage is TRBV27 and J usage is TRBJ2-7, with D possibly TRBD1 on 5 matching bases. Trimming left V 3 bases short and J 3 bases short, with 12 bases between. There are 14 residues in the CDR3. CDR1 and CDR2 from the germline V gene are MNHEY and SMNVEV (reference sequence). CDR3 sequence (DNA): TGTGCCAGCAGTTTTAGCCAGGGTTTCTACGAGCAGTACTTC. Protein sequence: CASSFSQGFYEQYF.

The chain joins TRBV30 to TRBJ1-1, with D tentatively TRBD1 (6 bases). Per germline, CDR1 GTSNPN and CDR2 SVGIG (reference sequence). V was pared by 4 bases and J by 0 bases, with 9 bases between. The CDR3 totals 13 residues. This CDR3 reads CAWTGQMNTEAFF. CDR3 nucleotides: TGTGCCTGGACAGGACAGATGAACACTGAAGCTTTCTTT.

CDR3 region: CASSLAGTGKNQPQHF. As DNA, the CDR3 is TGTGCCAGTAGTCTCGCCGGGACAGGGAAGAATCAGCCCCAGCATTTT. V usage is TRBV19 and J usage is TRBJ1-5; 9 nucleotides agree with TRBD1. The germline gives CDR1 LNHDA, CDR2 SQIVND (reference sequence). The CDR3 runs 16 residues. Trimming cost V 5 bases and J 4 bases; bases outside gene matches: 9.

This sequence joins TRBV30 and TRBJ1-6; the D gene is possibly TRBD1 (6 bases). Germline CDR1 is GTSNPN and CDR2 is SVGIG (reference sequence). Trimming removed 1 base from V and 8 bases from J, with 9 bases in between. The length of the CDR3 is 13 residues. The CDR3 reads CAWSAYRDSPLHF. The CDR3 DNA reads TGTGCCTGGAGTGCATACAGGGATTCACCCCTCCACTTT.

The chain joins TRBV28 to TRBJ2-7; the D gene is possibly TRBD1 (5 bases). Germline V gene data show CDR1 as MDHEN and CDR2 as SYDVKM. The V end lost 5 bases, the J end lost 2 bases, and 13 bases lay between the germline ends. The CDR3 spans 14 residues. Here the CDR3 DNA reads TGTGCCAGCAGTGATCCAACAGGAACCTACGAGCAGTACTTC. Amino acids: CASSDPTGTYEQYF. Based on the CDR3 plus reference TRBV28 and TRBJ2-7, the full variable domain is DVKVTQSSRYLVKRTGEKVFLECVQDMDHENMFWYRQDPGLGLRLIYFSYDVKMKEKGDIPEGYSVSREKKERFSLILESASTNQTSMYLCASSDPTGTYEQYFGPGTRLTVT.